A single sample is the source of the 7 T cell receptor beta chains below, sequenced in a study of human T cells and chemical hapten exposure. TCRdb processed the RACE reads anew with MiXCR; each CDR3 protein has one entry. The sample holds about 340,000 distinct CDR3 sequences, under 8% seen once. Time point described: patch test 1, 2 weeks after DPC sensitization. The treatment is: therapeutic diphenylcyclopropenone sensitization with weekly scalp DPC. The sequencing used whole blood, collected in connection with sensitization to the hapten diphenylcyclopropenone (DPC). Receptor source: a woman under 30 with alopecia areata. Some clones in this sample may be carry-over from other donors' samples.

This clonotype was counted ten times or more. This chain joins TRBV3-1 and TRBJ2-1, with TRBD2 matching 11 bases. Germline values: CDR1 LGHDT, CDR2 YNNKEL (reference sequence). The CDR3 runs 19 residues. Unmatched junction bases numbered 7, after V lost 0 bases and J lost 0 bases. The CDR3 loop reads CASSQDVTSGGRSYNEQFF. Written as DNA, the CDR3 is TGTGCCAGCAGCCAAGATGTAACTAGCGGGGGTCGCTCCTACAATGAGCAGTTCTTC.

The chain recombines TRBV7-2 with TRBJ2-5, with a possible D match to TRBD1 (7 bases). This CDR3 spans 14 amino acids. The germline V gene encodes CDR1 SGHTA and CDR2 FQGNSA. The V and J ends lost 5 bases and 4 bases respectively, with 14 bases between them. CDR3 sequence: CASSPGGGLETQYF. CDR3 sequence (DNA): TGTGCCAGCAGCCCCGGAGGGGGCCTAGAGACCCAGTACTTC. Full variable domain (rest looked up from reference TRBV7-2 and TRBJ2-5): GAGVSQSPSNKVTEKGKDVELRCDPISGHTALYWYRQSLGQGLEFLIYFQGNSAPDKSGLPSDRFSAERTGGSVSTLTIQRTQQEDSAVYLCASSPGGGLETQYFGPGTRLLVL.

Only a few counts were recorded for this clonotype. The rearrangement uses TRBV7-2 and TRBJ2-5, with D tentatively TRBD2 (7 bases). Germline V gives CDR1 SGHTA, CDR2 FQGNSA. V was cut by 3 bases and J by 5 bases, with 16 bases left in between. The CDR3 is made up of 15 amino acids. CDR3: CASSFQGRVAETQYF. Written as DNA, the CDR3 is TGTGCCAGCAGCTTTCAGGGGAGGGTCGCCGAGACCCAGTACTTC.

The rearrangement links TRBV29-1 to TRBJ1-1, with D perhaps TRBD1 (5 bases). V was cut by 2 bases and J by 6 bases, with 16 bases left in between. The CDR3 loop spans 14 amino acids. The germline gives CDR1 SQVTM, CDR2 ANQGSEA. The CDR3 region has the DNA TGCAGCGTTGAATTGGAGGGGTTCAAGGCTGAAGCTTTCTTT. The encoded protein is CSVELEGFKAEAFF.

This clonotype was counted many times. The gene calls are TRBV3-1 and TRBJ2-1; TRBD1 aligns across 10 bases. V shed 4 bases, J shed 2 bases, and the junction held 2 bases outside the gene matches. The CDR3 covers 15 residues. Per the germline V gene, CDR1 is LGHDT and CDR2 is YNNKEL (reference sequence). The CDR3 loop is CASSPGTGAYNEQFF. CDR3 in DNA: TGTGCCAGCAGCCCCGGGACAGGGGCCTACAATGAGCAGTTCTTC.

This clonotype came up many times. V usage is TRBV6-2 or TRBV6-3 and J usage is TRBJ1-1; D uncertain. V was shortened by 2 bases and J by 5 bases, with 6 bases between the two germline ends. The CDR3 extends over 12 amino acids. CDR1 is MNHEY, CDR2 SVGEGT, per germline. In DNA, the CDR3 is TGTGCCAGCAGTTACCGGTGGACTGAAGCTTTCTTT. As protein: CASSYRWTEAFF.

The sample holds many counts of this clonotype. This chain joins TRBV24-1 and TRBJ2-3; D tentatively fits TRBD1 or TRBD2 (5 bases each). V was pared by 4 bases and J by 2 bases, with 15 bases between. Germline CDR1 reads KGHDR; CDR2 reads SFDVKD. This CDR3 has 16 amino acids. Written as DNA, the CDR3 is TGTGCCACCAGTGACCCAACTGCCGGGGCCACAGATACGCAGTATTTT. Encoded protein: CATSDPTAGATDTQYF.